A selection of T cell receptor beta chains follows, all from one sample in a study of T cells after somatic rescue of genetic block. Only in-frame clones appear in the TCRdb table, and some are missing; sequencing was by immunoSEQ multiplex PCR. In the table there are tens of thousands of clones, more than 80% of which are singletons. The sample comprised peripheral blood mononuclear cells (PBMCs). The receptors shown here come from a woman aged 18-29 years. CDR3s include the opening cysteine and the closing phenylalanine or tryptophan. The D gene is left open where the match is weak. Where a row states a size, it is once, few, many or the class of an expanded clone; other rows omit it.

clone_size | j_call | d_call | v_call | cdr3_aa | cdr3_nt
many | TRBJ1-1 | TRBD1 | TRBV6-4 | CASSAGQSTEAFF | TGTGCCAGCAGTGCGGGACAGTCCACTGAAGCTTTCTTT
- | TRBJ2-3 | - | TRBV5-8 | CASSDGVISTDTQYF | TGTGCCAGCAGCGACGGTGTAATCAGCACAGATACGCAGTATTTT
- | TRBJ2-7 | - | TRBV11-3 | CASSRPVGPDYEQYF | TGTGCCAGCAGCCGGCCCGTAGGACCCGACTACGAGCAGTACTTC
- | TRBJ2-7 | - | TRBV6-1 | CASSEEGQPYEQYF | TGTGCCAGCAGTGAAGAAGGGCAGCCCTACGAGCAGTACTTC
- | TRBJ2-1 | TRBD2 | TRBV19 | CASSPGRLATSSYNEQFF | TGTGCCAGTAGTCCGGGGCGACTAGCGACAAGCTCCTACAATGAGCAGTTCTTC
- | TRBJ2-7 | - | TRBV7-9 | CASSLVGSAYEQYF | TGTGCCAGCAGCTTAGTGGGGAGCGCCTACGAGCAGTACTTC
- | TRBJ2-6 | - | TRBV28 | CASSARRDSSGANVLTF | TGTGCCAGCAGTGCCCGCAGGGATAGCTCTGGGGCCAACGTCCTGACTTTC
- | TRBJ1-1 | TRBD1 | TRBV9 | CASSGQGFAEAFF | TGTGCCAGCAGCGGACAGGGATTCGCTGAAGCTTTCTTT
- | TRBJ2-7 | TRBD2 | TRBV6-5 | CAIAGVNSYEQYF | TGTGCAATAGCGGGAGTTAACTCCTACGAGCAGTACTTC
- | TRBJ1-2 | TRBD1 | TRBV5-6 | CASSKGQGDGYTF | TGTGCCAGCAGTAAAGGACAGGGGGACGGCTACACCTTC
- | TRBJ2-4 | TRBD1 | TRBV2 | CASRMDRAKNIQYF | TGTGCCAGCAGGATGGACAGGGCGAAAAACATTCAGTACTTC
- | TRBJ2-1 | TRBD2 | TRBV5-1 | CASSLDAGGAEQFF | TGCGCCAGCAGCTTGGATGCGGGGGGGGCGGAGCAGTTCTTC
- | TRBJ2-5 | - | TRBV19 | CASSIDLGGWAQETQYF | TGTGCCAGTAGTATAGATTTGGGGGGATGGGCTCAAGAGACCCAGTACTTC
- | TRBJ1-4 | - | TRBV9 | CASSVGMNEKLFF | TGTGCCAGCAGCGTAGGTATGAATGAAAAACTGTTTTTT
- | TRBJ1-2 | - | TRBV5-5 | CASSQAGANYGYTF | TGTGCCAGCAGCCAAGCGGGAGCTAACTATGGCTACACCTTC